This T cell receptor (beta chain) was observed in a study of blood T cell repertoires in COVID-19. Study-wide background: Whether acute or convalescent, the COVID-19 samples came from the United States, Italy and Spain.

CDR3 length equals 13 residues. With 3 bases removed from V and 0 bases from J, the gap between germline ends came to 5 bases. Germline V gene data show CDR1 as SGHNT and CDR2 as YENEEA. As processed by the authors: Amplifying reference gene primers gave estimates of nucleated cell counts. Assay: immunoSEQ multiplex PCR; the TCRdb copy retains only in-frame clones and omits some. That table gives V, J and clone size, and the DNA gave D and trimming. There are more than 200,000 clones in the sample; about 80% occur only once, and 2% to 3% lies in the top ten. The receptor comes from a woman between 40 and 55 years old with active or convalescent COVID-19. This chain connects TRBV11-3 to TRBJ1-1; D is undetermined. Sequenced input: peripheral blood. The CDR3 loop reads CASSFSVNTEAFF. The CDR3 nucleotides are TGTGCCAGCAGCTTTTCCGTGAACACTGAAGCTTTCTTT. Full variable domain (missing parts from reference TRBV11-3 and TRBJ1-1): EAGVVQSPRYKIIEKKQPVAFWCNPISGHNTLYWYLQNLGQGPELLIRYENEEAVDDSQLPKDRFSAERLKGVDSTLKIQPAELGDSAVYLCASSFSVNTEAFFGQGTRLTVV.